The 21 T cell receptor beta chains below come from one sample, sequenced in a study of T-cell reconstitution after alpha-beta-depleted transplantation in children. Unique molecular identifiers featured in how the TCRbeta library was prepared. TCRdb re-called the PCR reads through MiXCR, storing one row per CDR3 protein. The table has hundreds of thousands of distinct CDR3 sequences, roughly 17% seen once. The sample in question was PBMCs from the stem cell graft donor, obtained from the stem cell graft. The source of these receptors is a human donor who donated a stem cell graft to a child with acute myeloid leukemia.

A few counts support this clonotype. This chain uses TRBV7-9 with TRBJ2-7, with no clear D. Germline V gene sequence: CDR1 SEHNR, CDR2 FQNEAQ (reference sequence). The CDR3 is 13 residues long. Trimming removed 1 base at V and 5 bases at J, with 9 bases between. CDR3 nucleotide sequence: TGTGCCAGCAGCTTAGTGGGAAGCGACGAGCAGTACGTC. It specifies CASSLVGSDEQYV.

V and J are TRBV20-1 and TRBJ2-6; TRBD1 matches at 9 bases. The CDR3 has 18 amino acids. V was pared by 1 base and J by 2 bases, with 9 bases of the junction left unmatched. Per the germline V gene, CDR1 is DFQATT and CDR2 is SNEGSKA (reference sequence). DNA of the CDR3: TGCAGTGCTAGAGTCTCCCGGGACAGGGAGACTGGGGCCAACGTCCTGACTTTC. This sequence encodes CSARVSRDRETGANVLTF.

This clonotype was seen many times. The V call is TRBV7-9, the J call TRBJ1-2, with a tentative D call TRBD1 (5 bases). This CDR3 comprises 14 residues. V was clipped by 4 bases and J by 3 bases, with 12 bases between them. The germline V gene has CDR1 SEHNR and CDR2 FQNEAQ (reference sequence). CDR3 nucleotide sequence: TGTGCCAGCAGCTCGCAGGCAGGGCACTATGGCTACACCTTC. Protein: CASSSQAGHYGYTF.

This clonotype was seen many times. The chain carries TRBV20-1 and TRBJ1-6; the D is unclear. The CDR3 is 16 residues long. V was pared by 0 bases and J by 0 bases, with 9 bases between. Germline CDR1 and CDR2: DFQATT and SNEGSKA (reference sequence). CDR3 residues: CSARDLRSSYNSPLHF. CDR3 DNA sequence: TGCAGTGCTAGAGATCTGCGGAGCTCCTATAATTCACCCCTCCACTTT.

A remark on this clonotype: Possible read error: a much larger clone is one base away. The CDR3 carries no conserved terminal phenylalanine or tryptophan, so it likely arises from a read error. The V call is TRBV5-4, the J call TRBJ2-7; D is unresolved. Looked up from germline, CDR1 is SGHNT and CDR2 is YYREEE (reference sequence). CDR3 length: 13 amino acids. V lost 7 bases and J lost 3, with 14 bases in between. The CDR3 nucleotides read TGTGCCAGCGGTCGTGGCTCAATCTACGAGCAGTACTTG. It encodes CASGRGSIYEQYL.

This clonotype was counted ten times or more. V gene TRBV12-3 or TRBV12-4 combines with J gene TRBJ2-1; D is perhaps TRBD1 (6 bases). This CDR3 is built from 13 residues. Trimming cost V 5 bases and J 8 bases, with 13 bases left between them. The CDR3 sequence is CASSPPRGYEQFF. CDR3 bases: TGTGCCAGCAGTCCCCCCAGGGGCTATGAGCAGTTCTTC.

V gene TRBV18 combines with J gene TRBJ2-3; D may be TRBD2 (6 bases). The CDR3 is 15 residues long. Germline CDR1 is KGHSH and CDR2 is LQKENI. The V gene lost 6 bases and the J gene lost 5 bases, with 18 bases spanning the gap. The CDR3 reads CASSRRAGKGDTQYF. CDR3 DNA: TGTGCCAGCTCCCGAAGGGCGGGGAAGGGAGATACGCAGTATTTT.

This clonotype showed up just a few times. This chain connects TRBV12-3 or TRBV12-4 to TRBJ2-2; perhaps TRBD1 as D (5 bases). Trimming left V 9 bases short and J 5 bases short, with 10 bases between. This CDR3 is 12 amino acids long. The CDR3 loop is CARTQGTGELFF. CDR3 nucleotides: TGTGCCAGGACCCAGGGTACCGGGGAGCTGTTTTTT.

This clonotype was seen a few times. The chain has TRBV7-6 and TRBJ1-1, with TRBD1 as a possible D gene (5 bases). The germline V and J ends were trimmed by 5 bases and 5 bases, with 21 bases remaining between them. Germline CDR1 is SGHVS and CDR2 is FNYEAQ. The CDR3 has 16 amino acids. Here the CDR3 reads CASSAPGANAGTEAFF. The CDR3 region has the DNA TGTGCCAGCAGCGCCCCCGGGGCCAATGCAGGTACTGAAGCTTTCTTT.

CDR3 loop: CASSIRGQGGSEQYF. DNA of the CDR3: TGTGCCAGTAGTATAAGGGGACAGGGGGGATCCGAGCAGTACTTC. The rearrangement uses TRBV19 and TRBJ2-7, with TRBD1 identical over 11 bases. The length of the CDR3 is 15 residues. The J segment lost 6 bases and the V segment lost 2 bases, leaving 6 bases of the junction unmatched. Germline lookup yields CDR1 LNHDA and CDR2 SQIVND (reference sequence).

This clonotype came up a few times. This rearrangement joins TRBV6-5 to TRBJ2-3, with D unresolved. CDR3 length: 13 amino acids. Trimming left V 2 bases short and J 4 bases short, with 7 bases between. Germline lookup yields CDR1 MNHEY and CDR2 SVGAGI. The CDR3 nucleotides are TGTGCCAGCAGTTACGACGCTCCAGATACGCAGTATTTT. This sequence encodes CASSYDAPDTQYF.

This clonotype was counted at least ten times. V and J are TRBV12-3 or TRBV12-4 and TRBJ1-1; D not certain. Trimming pared 4 bases from V and 5 bases from J, leaving 17 bases between. This CDR3 region has 15 residues. The CDR3 loop reads CASSSGGGYGTEAFF. The CDR3 nucleotides read TGTGCCAGCAGTTCCGGAGGCGGGTACGGGACTGAAGCTTTCTTT.

The rearrangement uses TRBV27 and TRBJ2-3; 10 nucleotides align to TRBD2. The germline V gene has CDR1 MNHEY and CDR2 SMNVEV (reference sequence). This CDR3 has 15 residues. J lost 2 bases, V lost 6 bases, and 5 bases had no gene match. The CDR3 is CASSPLAGNTDTQYF. The CDR3, as DNA: TGTGCCAGCAGCCCACTAGCGGGGAACACAGATACGCAGTATTTT.

This clonotype was seen many times. The chain couples TRBV27 to TRBJ2-7, with D unclear. CDR3 length: 12 amino acids. CDR1 and CDR2 from the germline V gene are MNHEY and SMNVEV (reference sequence). The CDR3 DNA follows: TGTGCTAGTCGCGGCTCCCCCTACGAGCAGTACTTC. The encoded protein is CASRGSPYEQYF.

The chain is built from TRBV15 and TRBJ1-5; 7 nucleotides line up with TRBD1. In germline, CDR1 is LNHNV, CDR2 YYDKDF (reference sequence). CDR3 length: 16 residues. V shed 3 bases and J 1 base; nucleotides not matched to a gene: 6. The CDR3, as DNA: TGTGCCACCAGCAGCCGGGGAGGGGGCAGCAATCAGCCCCAGCATTTT. Protein product: CATSSRGGGSNQPQHF.

V and J are TRBV7-2 and TRBJ2-3; no firm D call. V was pared by 1 base and J by 0 bases, with 8 bases between. The germline V gene encodes CDR1 SGHTA and CDR2 FQGNSA. The CDR3 is 15 amino acids. The CDR3 reads CASSLVPSSTDTQYF. CDR3 sequence (DNA): TGTGCCAGCAGCTTAGTGCCGTCTAGCACAGATACGCAGTATTTT. Filled out from reference TRBV7-2 and TRBJ2-3, the complete variable domain reads GAGVSQSPSNKVTEKGKDVELRCDPISGHTALYWYRQSLGQGLEFLIYFQGNSAPDKSGLPSDRFSAERTGGSVSTLTIQRTQQEDSAVYLCASSLVPSSTDTQYFGPGTRLTVL.

This clonotype was seen a handful of times. CDR3 sequence: CAIKAEGVWGQPQHF. CDR3 sequence (DNA): TGTGCCATCAAAGCCGAAGGGGTTTGGGGTCAGCCCCAGCATTTT. The V and J genes are TRBV10-3 and TRBJ1-5, with D possibly being TRBD1 (5 bases). Between the trimmed V and J ends, which lost 7 bases and 6 bases, there was a span of 19 bases. Germline V gives CDR1 ENHRY, CDR2 SYGVKD. The CDR3 is 15 residues long.

This chain links TRBV9 with TRBJ1-1, with TRBD1 identical over 9 bases. The CDR3 has 14 residues. Per the germline V gene, CDR1 is SGDLS and CDR2 is YYNGEE. The trim removed 0 bases at V and 6 bases at J, leaving 3 bases unmatched. The CDR3 DNA sequence: TGTGCCAGCAGCGTAGTGGGACAGGGCTCTGAAGCTTTCTTT. It is translated as CASSVVGQGSEAFF.

The chain recombines TRBV7-8 with TRBJ1-5; unclear D gene. The germline gives CDR1 SGHVS, CDR2 FQNEAQ. V gave up 0 bases and J gave up 0 bases, with 9 bases separating them. CDR3 length: 16 residues. The DNA of the CDR3 is TGTGCCAGCAGCTTAGCGCCCCGCAGTAGCAATCAGCCCCAGCATTTT. Its translation is CASSLAPRSSNQPQHF.

This chain joins TRBV4-1 and TRBJ2-2; 11 bases map to TRBD2. The V gene end was trimmed by 2 bases and the J gene end by 7 bases; junction bases not matched to a gene: 12. CDR1 is MGHRA, CDR2 YSYEKL, per germline. The CDR3 totals 18 residues. CDR3 sequence reads: CASSQQGRLAGIFGELFF. DNA for the CDR3: TGCGCCAGCAGCCAACAAGGCCGACTAGCGGGGATTTTCGGGGAGCTGTTTTTT.

This chain joins TRBV20-1 and TRBJ2-1; no clear D. The germline V gene has CDR1 DFQATT and CDR2 SNEGSKA (reference sequence). Trimming removed 1 base from V and 2 bases from J, with 18 bases in between. This CDR3 region has 17 residues. CDR3 bases: TGCAGTGCTAGAGGGCGGTGGAGCCAGCCAACCTACAATGAGCAGTTCTTC. It specifies CSARGRWSQPTYNEQFF.